The rows below give T cell receptor beta chains drawn from one sample of a study of T cell changes during pregnancy in multiple sclerosis. Sequencing was performed with immunoSEQ multiplex PCR; in TCRdb, only in-frame clones are kept and a portion is missing. Of fewer than 100,000 clones in the sample, approximately 91% are singletons; the top ten hold approximately 2%. The specimen was peripheral blood, collected before pregnancy. These TCRs come from a female donor with multiple sclerosis, enrolled in a pregnancy study. Both conserved end residues are part of each CDR3. Fields, in order: J gene, D gene, V gene, clone size, CDR3 DNA, CDR3 protein. A D gene is named only where the DNA matches it firmly. Expanded clones get a size class; other rows say once, few or many, or leave the size out.

j_gene: TRBJ2-5; d_gene: .; v_gene: TRBV7-3; abundance: .; CDR3nt: TGTGCCAGCAGCCTACAAGGGGGAGAAGAGACCCAGTACTTC; CDR3aa: CASSLQGGEETQYF
j_gene: TRBJ2-2; d_gene: .; v_gene: TRBV28; abundance: .; CDR3nt: TGTGCCAGCACCCCCCTTGAGACTGAGATGAACACCGGGGAGCTGTTTTTT; CDR3aa: CASTPLETEMNTGELFF
j_gene: TRBJ2-1; d_gene: TRBD2; v_gene: TRBV6-5; abundance: once; CDR3nt: TGTGCCAGCAGTAATAGCGGGGGGTATGAGCAGTTCTTC; CDR3aa: CASSNSGGYEQFF
j_gene: TRBJ1-4; d_gene: TRBD1; v_gene: TRBV7-9; abundance: .; CDR3nt: TGTGCCAGCAGCTTAGCCACAGGGGGGCAGTCTGGTGAAAAACTGTTTTTT; CDR3aa: CASSLATGGQSGEKLFF
j_gene: TRBJ2-1; d_gene: TRBD2; v_gene: TRBV5-1; abundance: .; CDR3nt: TGCGCCAGCAGCCCGGACCCGGGGGGCTCCTACAATGAGCAGTTCTTC; CDR3aa: CASSPDPGGSYNEQFF
j_gene: TRBJ1-3; d_gene: .; v_gene: TRBV5-1; abundance: .; CDR3nt: TGCGCCAGCAGCCCGGGAACCTCTGGAAACACCATATATTTT; CDR3aa: CASSPGTSGNTIYF
j_gene: TRBJ2-5; d_gene: .; v_gene: TRBV10-1; abundance: once; CDR3nt: TGCGCCAGCAGCCTCGGACCCGGGGGACAAGAGACCCAGTACTTC; CDR3aa: CASSLGPGGQETQYF
j_gene: TRBJ1-5; d_gene: .; v_gene: TRBV5-6; abundance: .; CDR3nt: TGTGCCAGCACGTCGGGCAGGGTACGCAATCAGCCCCAGCATTTT; CDR3aa: CASTSGRVRNQPQHF
j_gene: TRBJ1-1; d_gene: .; v_gene: TRBV6-1; abundance: .; CDR3nt: TGTGCCAGCAGTCACCACGGGAGCGCGGACACTGAAGCTTTCTTT; CDR3aa: CASSHHGSADTEAFF
j_gene: TRBJ1-1; d_gene: TRBD1; v_gene: TRBV30; abundance: .; CDR3nt: TGTGCCTGGAGTGAGGGGGCCCGGACTGAAGCTTTCTTT; CDR3aa: CAWSEGARTEAFF
j_gene: TRBJ2-1; d_gene: TRBD2; v_gene: TRBV5-4; abundance: .; CDR3nt: TGTGCCAGCAGTCCTCGGACTAGCGGGGGGGAGCAGTTCTTC; CDR3aa: CASSPRTSGGEQFF
j_gene: TRBJ2-1; d_gene: TRBD2; v_gene: TRBV19; abundance: .; CDR3nt: TGTGCCAGTAGGACTAGCGGAACTTACAATGAGCAGTTCTTC; CDR3aa: CASRTSGTYNEQFF
j_gene: TRBJ2-1; d_gene: .; v_gene: TRBV5-1; abundance: .; CDR3nt: TGCGCCAGCAGCTTGAGCGCTCCCTACAATGAGCAGTTCTTC; CDR3aa: CASSLSAPYNEQFF
j_gene: TRBJ1-5; d_gene: .; v_gene: TRBV7-9; abundance: .; CDR3nt: TGTGCCAGCAGCTCGGGTCAGCGGTATCAGCCCCAGCATTTT; CDR3aa: CASSSGQRYQPQHF
j_gene: TRBJ2-7; d_gene: .; v_gene: TRBV5-5; abundance: .; CDR3nt: TGTGCCAGCAGCTGGGGAGGGGGGGGCGCGTTGTACGAGCAGTACTTC; CDR3aa: CASSWGGGGALYEQYF
j_gene: TRBJ1-2; d_gene: .; v_gene: TRBV7-9; abundance: few; CDR3nt: TGTGCCAGCAGCATCTTGCCGGGGGAAAATGGCTACACCTTC; CDR3aa: CASSILPGENGYTF
j_gene: TRBJ1-3; d_gene: .; v_gene: TRBV5-1; abundance: .; CDR3nt: TGCGCCAGCAGCTTGCGAGGACAGATCTCTGGAAACACCATATATTTT; CDR3aa: CASSLRGQISGNTIYF
j_gene: TRBJ1-5; d_gene: .; v_gene: TRBV28; abundance: .; CDR3nt: TGTGCCAGCAAACTAGGGGGTTGGGTTCAGCCCCAGCATTTT; CDR3aa: CASKLGGWVQPQHF
j_gene: TRBJ1-1; d_gene: .; v_gene: TRBV19; abundance: .; CDR3nt: TGTGCCAGTAGTATTTCGAGGGCGGAAGCTTTCTTT; CDR3aa: CASSISRAEAFF
j_gene: TRBJ2-7; d_gene: .; v_gene: TRBV6-5; abundance: .; CDR3nt: TGTGCCAGCAGTTACTCGAGGCAGGGAGGATACTACGAGCAGTACTTC; CDR3aa: CASSYSRQGGYYEQYF
j_gene: TRBJ1-6; d_gene: .; v_gene: TRBV5-4; abundance: medium-sized; CDR3nt: TGTGCCAGCAGCTTTAGGAGGGATTCACCCCTCCACTTT; CDR3aa: CASSFRRDSPLHF
j_gene: TRBJ1-2; d_gene: TRBD1; v_gene: TRBV7-2; abundance: few; CDR3nt: TGTGCCAGCAGCTTACGAGCGGGGACAGGAGATGGCTACACCTTC; CDR3aa: CASSLRAGTGDGYTF
j_gene: TRBJ1-6; d_gene: .; v_gene: TRBV5-8; abundance: .; CDR3nt: TGTGCCAGCAGCTTGAGTAGTAGGGGGTGGAATTCACCCCTCCACTTT; CDR3aa: CASSLSSRGWNSPLHF
j_gene: TRBJ2-2; d_gene: TRBD1; v_gene: TRBV11-2; abundance: .; CDR3nt: TGTGCCAGCAGCTTAAAGGGACAGGGGTGGACCGGGGAGCTGTTTTTT; CDR3aa: CASSLKGQGWTGELFF
j_gene: TRBJ1-2; d_gene: TRBD1; v_gene: TRBV9; abundance: .; CDR3nt: TGTGCCAGCAGCAGTTACGGGACAGGGGGCATCGGCTACACCTTC; CDR3aa: CASSSYGTGGIGYTF
j_gene: TRBJ1-1; d_gene: .; v_gene: TRBV6-5; abundance: .; CDR3nt: TGTGCCAGCAGTTACTCGAGTAGGGGTTACAGGACTGAAGCTTTCTTT; CDR3aa: CASSYSSRGYRTEAFF
j_gene: TRBJ2-1; d_gene: TRBD2; v_gene: TRBV7-2; abundance: once; CDR3nt: TGTGCCAGCAGCCTCGGGACTAGCGGGCTCCTCTACAATGAGCAGTTCTTC; CDR3aa: CASSLGTSGLLYNEQFF
j_gene: TRBJ1-3; d_gene: TRBD1; v_gene: TRBV7-2; abundance: once; CDR3nt: TGTGCCAGCAGCTCAAGCAGGGGGCAGGGAAACACCATATATTTT; CDR3aa: CASSSSRGQGNTIYF
j_gene: TRBJ2-5; d_gene: TRBD1; v_gene: TRBV5-1; abundance: .; CDR3nt: TGCGCCAGCAGCGAGACAGGGGTTCACATTCAAGAGACCCAGTACTTC; CDR3aa: CASSETGVHIQETQYF
j_gene: TRBJ1-4; d_gene: .; v_gene: TRBV5-4; abundance: .; CDR3nt: TGTGCCAGCAGCTTACCTGGGGGCGGACCTAATGAAAAACTGTTTTTT; CDR3aa: CASSLPGGGPNEKLFF
j_gene: TRBJ1-5; d_gene: TRBD1; v_gene: TRBV7-8; abundance: .; CDR3nt: TGTGCCAGCAGCCTGGGACAGCTAAGTATTAATCAGCCCCAGCATTTT; CDR3aa: CASSLGQLSINQPQHF
j_gene: TRBJ2-7; d_gene: .; v_gene: TRBV6-5; abundance: once; CDR3nt: TGTGCCAGCAATCATAGAGGCTACGAGCAGTACTTC; CDR3aa: CASNHRGYEQYF
j_gene: TRBJ1-2; d_gene: .; v_gene: TRBV6-6; abundance: .; CDR3nt: TGTGCCAGCAGTTACTCGGCAGGGGACGGCTACACCTTC; CDR3aa: CASSYSAGDGYTF
j_gene: TRBJ2-1; d_gene: TRBD2; v_gene: TRBV10-1; abundance: .; CDR3nt: TGCGCCAGCAGTGATTACCTAGCGGGAGGAAGCTCCTACAATGAGCAGTTCTTC; CDR3aa: CASSDYLAGGSSYNEQFF
j_gene: TRBJ2-7; d_gene: .; v_gene: TRBV27; abundance: .; CDR3nt: TGTGCCAGCAGTTCCGACTACTACGAGCAGTACTTC; CDR3aa: CASSSDYYEQYF
j_gene: TRBJ1-5; d_gene: TRBD1; v_gene: TRBV19; abundance: .; CDR3nt: TGTGCCAGTAGTCGACAGGGTAAAGGCAATCAGCCCCAGCATTTT; CDR3aa: CASSRQGKGNQPQHF
j_gene: TRBJ1-2; d_gene: TRBD1; v_gene: TRBV5-1; abundance: .; CDR3nt: TGCGCCAGCAGCGCCCCCCAGGGGGAGAATGGCTACACCTTC; CDR3aa: CASSAPQGENGYTF
j_gene: TRBJ1-5; d_gene: .; v_gene: TRBV30; abundance: .; CDR3nt: TGTGCCTGGAGTGCGGGGGGAGGCAATCAGCCCCAGCATTTT; CDR3aa: CAWSAGGGNQPQHF
j_gene: TRBJ2-7; d_gene: TRBD1; v_gene: TRBV4-1; abundance: .; CDR3nt: TGCGCCAGCAGCAATCAGCCGGGACAGGGCCCCGGGGGACTTCACGAGCAGTACTTC; CDR3aa: CASSNQPGQGPGGLHEQYF
j_gene: TRBJ2-7; d_gene: .; v_gene: TRBV5-6; abundance: .; CDR3nt: TGTGCCAGCAGCCCCAGAGCGGCCAGGAGCTCCTACGAGCAGTACTTC; CDR3aa: CASSPRAARSSYEQYF